This TCR beta chain appears in the sequencing data of a study of CD8 T cells in ankylosing spondylitis. This clonotype appeared many times. Its specificity is unknown. Points from the study as a whole: Significant enrichment of disease-linked clones was reported in matched ankylosing spondylitis synovial fluid.

CDR3 length: 15 residues. V gave up 3 bases and J gave up 0 bases, with 11 bases separating them. Germline V gives CDR1 SGHRS, CDR2 YFSETQ. TCRdb analysed the 5' RACE reads with MiXCR anew, one entry per CDR3 protein. The repertoire holds more than 250,000 distinct CDR3 sequences, around 10% seen once, with roughly a tenth in the top ten. The sample comprised blood, either unsorted or a sorted T cell fraction (not recorded which). The chain combines TRBV5-1 with TRBJ2-3; TRBD1 might be the D (6 bases). The receptor comes from a female donor with ankylosing spondylitis or in good health (not recorded which). In DNA form, the CDR3 reads TGCGCCAGCAGCTCGCGGACAGACAGCACAGATACGCAGTATTTT. Encoded protein: CASSSRTDSTDTQYF.